This T cell receptor beta chain was captured by sequencing in a study of blood T cell repertoires in COVID-19. Study-wide background: Specimens from acute and convalescent COVID-19 originated in the United States, Italy and Spain. T cells, B-cell-depleted T cells, or PBMCs supplied cDNA or gDNA.

Methods used by the authors: Estimated nucleated cell counts came from reference gene primer amplification. Using immunoSEQ multiplex PCR, the repertoire was profiled, and TCRdb retains in-frame clones only, with some absent. The DNA was the basis for D and trimming; V, J and clone size are from that table. The table has approximately 190,000 clones, 88% seen once. Germline V gene data show CDR1 as SGHRS and CDR2 as YFSETQ. Trimming took 3 bases from V and 6 from J, leaving 12 bases between them. There are 13 residues in the CDR3. This TCR was sampled from a man aged 35-49 years with active or convalescent COVID-19. The sequenced sample was peripheral blood. This chain joins TRBV5-1 and TRBJ1-1, with D possibly TRBD1 on 6 matching bases. CDR3 amino acids: CASSSGQTAEAFF. DNA of the CDR3: TGCGCCAGCAGCTCAGGACAGACTGCTGAAGCTTTCTTT. Full variable domain (missing parts from reference TRBV5-1 and TRBJ1-1): KAGVTQTPRYLIKTRGQQVTLSCSPISGHRSVSWYQQTPGQGLQFLFEYFSETQRNKGNFPGRFSGRQFSNSRSEMNVSTLELGDSALYLCASSSGQTAEAFFGQGTRLTVV.